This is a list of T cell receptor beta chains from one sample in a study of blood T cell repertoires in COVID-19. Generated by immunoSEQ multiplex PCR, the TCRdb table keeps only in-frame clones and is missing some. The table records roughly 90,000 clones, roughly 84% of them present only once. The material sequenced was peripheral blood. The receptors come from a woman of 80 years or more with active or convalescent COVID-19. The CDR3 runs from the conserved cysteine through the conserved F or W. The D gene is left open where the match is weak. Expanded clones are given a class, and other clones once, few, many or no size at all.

CDR3 DNA: TGTGCCAGTACCGGCAGGGTACCTGGAAACACCATATATTTT; CDR3 protein: CASTGRVPGNTIYF; V gene: TRBV19; D gene: .; J gene: TRBJ1-3; clone size: .
CDR3 DNA: TGTGCCAGCAGCTTAGGAGGAGCATACTCTGGAAACACCATATATTTT; CDR3 protein: CASSLGGAYSGNTIYF; V gene: TRBV7-9; D gene: .; J gene: TRBJ1-3; clone size: once
CDR3 DNA: TGTGCCAGTATGGGGACAGGGTTCAGGGAGCAGTACTTC; CDR3 protein: CASMGTGFREQYF; V gene: TRBV19; D gene: TRBD1; J gene: TRBJ2-7; clone size: few
CDR3 DNA: TGTGCCAGCAGTTTAAGTGCAGGGGATGGCTACACCTTC; CDR3 protein: CASSLSAGDGYTF; V gene: TRBV12-3/TRBV12-4; D gene: .; J gene: TRBJ1-2; clone size: .
CDR3 DNA: TGTGCCATCAGTGACCTAGACAGGGTGGCAGATACGCAGTATTTT; CDR3 protein: CAISDLDRVADTQYF; V gene: TRBV10-3; D gene: TRBD1; J gene: TRBJ2-3; clone size: .
CDR3 DNA: TGCGCCAGCAGCCCGTCTAGCGGAAGAATGACCCAGTACTTC; CDR3 protein: CASSPSSGRMTQYF; V gene: TRBV4-1; D gene: TRBD2; J gene: TRBJ2-5; clone size: .
CDR3 DNA: TGTGCCAGTAGTTTGGTGGAGTTCCAAGAGACCCAGTACTTC; CDR3 protein: CASSLVEFQETQYF; V gene: TRBV19; D gene: .; J gene: TRBJ2-5; clone size: .
CDR3 DNA: TGTGCCAGCAGCCTCGGACAGGCCTCTGGTGGAGATACGCAGTATTTT; CDR3 protein: CASSLGQASGGDTQYF; V gene: TRBV5-4; D gene: TRBD1; J gene: TRBJ2-3; clone size: .
CDR3 DNA: TGCGCCAGCAGCACACAGGTGGAAGAGACCCAGTACTTC; CDR3 protein: CASSTQVEETQYF; V gene: TRBV5-1; D gene: .; J gene: TRBJ2-5; clone size: .
CDR3 DNA: TGCGCCAGCAGCCGACTCGACAGGGTTTCTTACAATGAGCAGTTCTTC; CDR3 protein: CASSRLDRVSYNEQFF; V gene: TRBV4-1; D gene: TRBD1; J gene: TRBJ2-1; clone size: .
CDR3 DNA: TGTGCCAGCCTAAAAACGAACACTGAAGCTTTCTTT; CDR3 protein: CASLKTNTEAFF; V gene: TRBV6-5; D gene: .; J gene: TRBJ1-1; clone size: .
CDR3 DNA: TGCAGCGTTGCTGGACAGGGGGATTCCACAGATACGCAGTATTTT; CDR3 protein: CSVAGQGDSTDTQYF; V gene: TRBV29-1; D gene: TRBD1; J gene: TRBJ2-3; clone size: .
CDR3 DNA: TGTGCCAGCAGTCCCCGGACAGGGCTCTTTAGCACTGAAGCTTTCTTT; CDR3 protein: CASSPRTGLFSTEAFF; V gene: TRBV27; D gene: TRBD1; J gene: TRBJ1-1; clone size: .
CDR3 DNA: TGTGCCAGCAGTTCCCGAGGTGCCGGGGCCTACGAGCAGTACTTC; CDR3 protein: CASSSRGAGAYEQYF; V gene: TRBV7-2; D gene: .; J gene: TRBJ2-7; clone size: .
CDR3 DNA: TGCGCCAGCAGTGAGTGGCAGGGTACAGACGAGCAGTACTTC; CDR3 protein: CASSEWQGTDEQYF; V gene: TRBV10-1; D gene: .; J gene: TRBJ2-7; clone size: .
CDR3 DNA: TGTGCCAGCAGTCCGTCGGGTGGAAACACCATATATTTT; CDR3 protein: CASSPSGGNTIYF; V gene: TRBV28; D gene: .; J gene: TRBJ1-3; clone size: .
CDR3 DNA: TGTGCCAGCAGCTTAGACACGGGACAAGGAGTAAACATTCAGTACTTC; CDR3 protein: CASSLDTGQGVNIQYF; V gene: TRBV13; D gene: .; J gene: TRBJ2-4; clone size: .
CDR3 DNA: TGTGCCAGCAGCTCCACAGGGTACGAGCAGTACTTC; CDR3 protein: CASSSTGYEQYF; V gene: TRBV11-2; D gene: .; J gene: TRBJ2-7; clone size: .
CDR3 DNA: TGTGCCAGCAGCTTAGTACGGGGAGGGATATCAGATACGCAGTATTTT; CDR3 protein: CASSLVRGGISDTQYF; V gene: TRBV11-3; D gene: TRBD2; J gene: TRBJ2-3; clone size: .
CDR3 DNA: TGTGCCAGCAGTTACTCGACAGGTTCCAGCTATGGCTACACCTTC; CDR3 protein: CASSYSTGSSYGYTF; V gene: TRBV6-5; D gene: .; J gene: TRBJ1-2; clone size: .
CDR3 DNA: TGTGCCAGCAGTTTACCGGCAGGGGGTCAGCCCCAGCATTTT; CDR3 protein: CASSLPAGGQPQHF; V gene: TRBV28; D gene: TRBD1; J gene: TRBJ1-5; clone size: .
CDR3 DNA: TGTGCCAGCAGTTCTAACCGGGACTACATATACGAGCAGTACTTC; CDR3 protein: CASSSNRDYIYEQYF; V gene: TRBV6-5; D gene: TRBD2; J gene: TRBJ2-7; clone size: once
CDR3 DNA: TGTGCCAGCAGCAACCTCTTCGAGCAGTACTTC; CDR3 protein: CASSNLFEQYF; V gene: TRBV21-1; D gene: .; J gene: TRBJ2-7; clone size: .
CDR3 DNA: TGTGCCAGCAGTGGGGACATTGGAAACACCATATATTTT; CDR3 protein: CASSGDIGNTIYF; V gene: TRBV2; D gene: .; J gene: TRBJ1-3; clone size: .
CDR3 DNA: TGCAGCGTGGCAGGGGATGCCACTGAAGCTTTCTTT; CDR3 protein: CSVAGDATEAFF; V gene: TRBV29-1; D gene: .; J gene: TRBJ1-1; clone size: .
CDR3 DNA: TGCGCCAGCAGCTTGGACAGGAACACTGAAGCTTTCTTT; CDR3 protein: CASSLDRNTEAFF; V gene: TRBV5-1; D gene: .; J gene: TRBJ1-1; clone size: .
CDR3 DNA: TGTGCCAGTAGCCGAGGGTGGTCTACTGGAAACACCATATATTTT; CDR3 protein: CASSRGWSTGNTIYF; V gene: TRBV19; D gene: .; J gene: TRBJ1-3; clone size: few
CDR3 DNA: TGTGCCAGCAGCTCCCTGCTGGGACAGTCCTATTCACCCCTCCACTTT; CDR3 protein: CASSSLLGQSYSPLHF; V gene: TRBV7-2; D gene: TRBD1; J gene: TRBJ1-6; clone size: once
CDR3 DNA: TGTGCCAGCATGAGGGGGGGACATCAGCCCCAGCATTTT; CDR3 protein: CASMRGGHQPQHF; V gene: TRBV2; D gene: .; J gene: TRBJ1-5; clone size: .
CDR3 DNA: TGTGCCAGTAGTATCCGGGGGAAATCACCCCTCCACTTT; CDR3 protein: CASSIRGKSPLHF; V gene: TRBV19; D gene: .; J gene: TRBJ1-6; clone size: few
CDR3 DNA: TGTGCCAGCAGCGTTCGGACAGGGGGCTCGGAAGAGACCCAGTACTTC; CDR3 protein: CASSVRTGGSEETQYF; V gene: TRBV9; D gene: TRBD1; J gene: TRBJ2-5; clone size: once
CDR3 DNA: TGTGCCAGTAGTATTTTGGCGGGCCTCACAGATACGCAGTATTTT; CDR3 protein: CASSILAGLTDTQYF; V gene: TRBV19; D gene: .; J gene: TRBJ2-3; clone size: .
CDR3 DNA: TGCGCCAGCAGCCAAGGGGTTGCCGGCCCACAGACCCAGCATTTT; CDR3 protein: CASSQGVAGPQTQHF; V gene: TRBV4-1; D gene: .; J gene: TRBJ1-5; clone size: .
CDR3 DNA: TGTGCCAGCAGACTCACAGGGTGGTATGGCTACACCTTC; CDR3 protein: CASRLTGWYGYTF; V gene: TRBV28; D gene: .; J gene: TRBJ1-2; clone size: .
CDR3 DNA: TGTGCCAGCAGCGTAGCTTTTGATAGCGGCCCCTTCTTC; CDR3 protein: CASSVAFDSGPFF; V gene: TRBV9; D gene: .; J gene: TRBJ2-1; clone size: .
CDR3 DNA: TGTGCCAGCAGACAAAACAGGGAATCCGCTGGCTACACCTTC; CDR3 protein: CASRQNRESAGYTF; V gene: TRBV7-2; D gene: .; J gene: TRBJ1-2; clone size: .
CDR3 DNA: TGTGCCAGTAGTATAGGGGTTCTAGCGGGGCAGAATGAGCAGTTCTTC; CDR3 protein: CASSIGVLAGQNEQFF; V gene: TRBV19; D gene: TRBD2; J gene: TRBJ2-1; clone size: .
CDR3 DNA: TGTGCCAGCAGCAGAGGACTAGCGGGAGGAATTTTTCAGTACTTC; CDR3 protein: CASSRGLAGGIFQYF; V gene: TRBV7-9; D gene: TRBD2; J gene: TRBJ2-7; clone size: .
CDR3 DNA: TGCAGCGCATCGGGGGGGTCCTACGAGCAGTACTTC; CDR3 protein: CSASGGSYEQYF; V gene: TRBV29-1; D gene: TRBD2; J gene: TRBJ2-7; clone size: .
CDR3 DNA: TGTGCCAGCAGTCAGCTCCGACTAGCGGGGGGGCGGTCCTACAATGAGCAGTTCTTC; CDR3 protein: CASSQLRLAGGRSYNEQFF; V gene: TRBV28; D gene: TRBD2; J gene: TRBJ2-1; clone size: .
CDR3 DNA: TGTGCCAGCAGCCTAGGGGGGGGCCCGAACACCGGGGAGCTGTTTTTT; CDR3 protein: CASSLGGGPNTGELFF; V gene: TRBV9; D gene: .; J gene: TRBJ2-2; clone size: .
CDR3 DNA: TGTGCCAGCAGCTTAGTTGGCGGCACTGAAGCTTTCTTT; CDR3 protein: CASSLVGGTEAFF; V gene: TRBV11-3; D gene: .; J gene: TRBJ1-1; clone size: .
CDR3 DNA: TGTGCCACCTCCGAGGGGGCCGGGCACACTGAAGCTTTCTTT; CDR3 protein: CATSEGAGHTEAFF; V gene: TRBV24-1; D gene: TRBD1; J gene: TRBJ1-1; clone size: .